The T cell receptor (beta chain) described here comes from a study of shared clonotypes between healthy human individuals. Naive CD8 cells lacked CD45RO, underwent positive selection for CCR7 and left out terminally differentiated effector memory CD45RA+ cells. Among the donors, all were Caucasian adults who lived in Nashville, Tennessee. Source study methods: Owing to the provision of junction-only sequences devoid of quality scores by immunoSEQ, filtering differed. Generated by immunoSEQ multiplex PCR, the TCRdb table keeps only in-frame clones and is missing some. D and trimming come from the DNA, and the V and J calls and clone size come from that table. Counted here are around 2,000,000 clones, around 96% occurring once; the ten biggest clones make up roughly 1%. This clone was seen once. The CDR3 runs 16 residues. The V gene end was trimmed by 0 bases and the J gene end by 5 bases; junction bases not matched to a gene: 7. CDR1 is MNHEY, CDR2 SVGAGI, per germline.

This chain links TRBV6-5 with TRBJ2-1; TRBD1 aligns across 7 bases. What was sequenced was naive CD8+ T cells sorted from blood. This TCR came from a man aged 18 to 30 in good health. CDR3 loop: CASSYSTGEKHNEQFF. CDR3 in DNA: TGTGCCAGCAGTTACTCCACAGGGGAGAAGCACAATGAGCAGTTCTTC.